The 8 T cell receptor beta chains reported below all come from one sample, sequenced in a study of early T cells in non-severe SARS-CoV-2 infection. TCRdb processed the 5' RACE reads anew with MiXCR; each CDR3 protein has one entry. The sample has some 57,000 distinct CDR3 sequences; under 14% are singletons. The specimen sequenced was whole blood. These receptors were collected from an adult who was a healthcare worker with PCR-confirmed SARS-CoV-2 infection or an uninfected control (not recorded which).

This clonotype was recorded only once. This may come from a read error, since a much larger clone is one base off. The genes are TRBV5-4 and TRBJ2-5; D is undetermined. The V gene's germline CDR1 is SGHNT and CDR2 YYREEE (reference sequence). This CDR3 spans 14 amino acids. As DNA, the CDR3 is TGTGTCAGCAGCTCCCCCGAGGCCCCAGAGACCCAGTACTTC. The encoded protein is CVSSSPEAPETQYF.

In this sample, this clonotype turned up many times. Here the CDR3 DNA reads TGTGCCAGCTCACCCGGATCCAATCAGCCCCAGCATTTT. It is translated as CASSPGSNQPQHF. The chain couples TRBV18 to TRBJ1-5; D unclear. The V gene's germline CDR1 is KGHSH and CDR2 LQKENI. Trimming left V 3 bases short and J 3 bases short, with 6 bases between. This CDR3 has 13 amino acids.

This rearrangement joins TRBV11-2 to TRBJ1-5; no clear D gene. The CDR3 totals 13 residues. Germline V gene data show CDR1 as SGHAT and CDR2 as FQNNGV. Trimming pared 3 bases from V and 7 bases from J, leaving 10 bases between. For the CDR3, the DNA is TGTGCCAGCAGCTTTGACTCTTTGCAGCCCCAGCATTTT. Translation: CASSFDSLQPQHF.

The sample holds a few counts of this clonotype. The chain couples TRBV11-2 to TRBJ1-6; TRBD1 aligns across 8 bases. Losses at the gene ends were 1 base for V and 6 bases for J; bases not matched to a gene: 11. This CDR3 is built from 18 residues. Germline assignment: CDR1 SGHAT and CDR2 FQNNGV. CDR3 residues: CASSLAPGGQVINSPLHF. CDR3 sequence (DNA): TGTGCCAGCAGCTTAGCCCCAGGGGGACAGGTGATTAATTCACCCCTCCACTTT. The full variable domain, in which reference TRBV11-2 and TRBJ1-6 provide the parts outside the CDR3, is EAGVAQSPRYKIIEKRQSVAFWCNPISGHATLYWYQQILGQGPKLLIQFQNNGVVDDSQLPKDRFSAERLKGVDSTLKIQPAKLEDSAVYLCASSLAPGGQVINSPLHFGNGTRLTVT.

This clonotype was found many times. CDR3 residues: CASSPRTGGADTQYF. The CDR3 nucleotides read TGTGCCAGCAGTCCCCGGACAGGGGGAGCAGATACGCAGTATTTT. The rearrangement links TRBV25-1 to TRBJ2-3; 10 bases line up with TRBD1. The CDR3 extends over 15 amino acids. Losses at the gene ends were 5 bases for V and 4 bases for J; bases not matched to a gene: 6. The germline V gene encodes CDR1 MGHDK and CDR2 SYGVNS.

The chain is built from TRBV9 and TRBJ1-1; no firm D call. The V gene's germline CDR1 is SGDLS and CDR2 YYNGEE. The V end lost 4 bases, the J end lost 7 bases, and 17 bases lay between the germline ends. CDR3 length equals 14 residues. CDR3 DNA sequence: TGTGCCAGCAGCCCAAACATTCTAACCGATGAAGCTTTCTTT. Translation: CASSPNILTDEAFF. Together with reference TRBV9 and TRBJ1-1, the CDR3 gives the full variable domain: DSGVTQTPKHLITATGQRVTLRCSPRSGDLSVYWYQQSLDQGLQFLIQYYNGEERAKGNILERFSAQQFPDLHSELNLSSLELGDSALYFCASSPNILTDEAFFGQGTRLTVV.

This chain joins TRBV7-9 and TRBJ2-5, with 11 bases that match TRBD2. Germline V gene data show CDR1 as SEHNR and CDR2 as FQNEAQ (reference sequence). The CDR3 totals 16 residues. J lost 3 bases, V lost 4 bases, and 7 bases had no gene match. CDR3 sequence (DNA): TGTGCCAGCAGCTCGTCTCCACTAGCGGGAGAAGAGACCCAGTACTTC. Its protein product is CASSSSPLAGEETQYF.

This chain connects TRBV7-2 to TRBJ2-2, with 8 positions matching TRBD1. V gave up 2 bases and J gave up 5 bases; unmatched junction bases: 10. Per the germline V gene, CDR1 is SGHTA and CDR2 is FQGNSA. This CDR3 has 17 residues. The CDR3 DNA follows: TGTGCCAGCAGCTTAAACCCAACAGGGGGGTTTACCGGGGAGCTGTTTTTT. Encoded protein: CASSLNPTGGFTGELFF.